This T cell receptor beta chain is drawn from a study of T-cell memory formation after mild COVID-19. General study results and limits: Clones contracting over day 15 to 85 were CD4/CD8 balanced, with later expanders leaning CD4+.

TCRdb fed the 5' RACE reads into MiXCR, producing one record per CDR3 protein. The table shows about 560,000 distinct CDR3 sequences, with less than 25% occurring only once. Regarding this clonotype: The antigen is unknown.

The V gene lost 4 bases and the J gene lost 5 bases, with 17 bases spanning the gap. The CDR3 runs to 16 residues. CDR1 KGHDR and CDR2 SFDVKD come from the germline V gene. The receptor was isolated from an adult woman who had mild COVID-19 (a few samples of this study predate the infection). Cell type and time point are not known. Sequencing input: PBMCs or a T cell subset sorted from them (not recorded which). The genes are TRBV24-1 and TRBJ1-5; the D is unclear. The chain's CDR3 is CATSDPKDGSHQPQHF. The DNA of the CDR3 is TGTGCCACCAGTGACCCAAAGGACGGCAGCCATCAGCCCCAGCATTTT.